This TCR beta chain was retrieved from a study of blood T cells in healthy people across ages. General study findings and limits: Estimated diversity that came from one million T cells was considered an underestimate.

A second about 7 to 11 cycle PCR used barcoded and J-beta primers. MiXCR was run by TCRdb on the 5' RACE reads, yielding one entry per CDR3 protein. The sample contains 1.5 million to 2 million distinct CDR3 sequences, over 25% of which appear only once. This clonotype turned up a few times. What it recognizes is unknown. Whenever a sample was processed, at least 7 million PBMCs were isolated. Per sample, extraction of total RNA gave at least 5.5 micrograms in every case. The CDR3 loop spans 15 amino acids. Germline CDR1 and CDR2: SQVTM and ANQGSEA. Deletions cut 4 bases from V and 0 bases from J, with 13 bases between.

This rearrangement joins TRBV29-1 to TRBJ2-1; D is perhaps TRBD2 (6 bases). Source material: blood. The sequence derives from a woman in her 30s in good health. DNA of the CDR3: TGCAGCGTTGCCGGAGGGGAGAGCTCCTACAATGAGCAGTTCTTC. Protein: CSVAGGESSYNEQFF.